The rows below give T cell receptor beta chains drawn from one sample of a study of metastatic and nonmetastatic thyroid tumors. From the PCR reads, TCRdb re-called clones with MiXCR. The sample carries roughly 39,000 clones, around half recorded once. The source material was tumor tissue. These receptors came from a male donor with papillary thyroid cancer or a benign thyroid nodule (not recorded which). Some clones in this sample may be carry-over from other donors' samples. CDR3s include the opening cysteine and the closing phenylalanine or tryptophan. D genes are given only for firm matches. Rows may omit the clone size; those that give it use once, few, many or a size class.

J gene: TRBJ2-1
V gene: TRBV20-1
D gene: NA
clone size: NA
CDR3 DNA: TGCAGTGCTGATAGCCCCCAGAGCCTATACAATGAGCAGTTCTTC
CDR3 protein: CSADSPQSLYNEQFF

J gene: TRBJ2-1
V gene: TRBV7-3
D gene: NA
clone size: NA
CDR3 DNA: TGTGCCAGCAGCTTGGTAGCAGGGAAATACAATGAGCAGTTCTTC
CDR3 protein: CASSLVAGKYNEQFF

J gene: TRBJ2-1
V gene: TRBV4-1
D gene: NA
clone size: NA
CDR3 DNA: TGCGCCAGCAGCCAACTTATGGGCCCGGCGAATGAGCAGTTCTTC
CDR3 protein: CASSQLMGPANEQFF

J gene: TRBJ1-4
V gene: TRBV18
D gene: NA
clone size: NA
CDR3 DNA: TGTGCCAGCTCACCACCAGGCCCTTCCCGAGGCGAAAAACTGTTTTTT
CDR3 protein: CASSPPGPSRGEKLFF

J gene: TRBJ1-1
V gene: TRBV6-5
D gene: NA
clone size: few
CDR3 DNA: TGTGCCAGCAGTTTTGACAGATTCATGAACACTGAAGCTTTCTTT
CDR3 protein: CASSFDRFMNTEAFF

J gene: TRBJ2-7
V gene: TRBV18
D gene: TRBD2
clone size: NA
CDR3 DNA: TGTGCCAGCTCACCAACTAGCGGGGAGGAGCAGTACTTC
CDR3 protein: CASSPTSGEEQYF

J gene: TRBJ2-1
V gene: TRBV12-3/TRBV12-4
D gene: TRBD2
clone size: few
CDR3 DNA: TGTGCCAGCAGTTCACGGCTAGCGGGAGTCTACAATGAGCAGTTCTTC
CDR3 protein: CASSSRLAGVYNEQFF

J gene: TRBJ1-2
V gene: TRBV6-1
D gene: TRBD1
clone size: NA
CDR3 DNA: TGTGCCAGCAGAACAACAGGGGACTATGGCTACACCTTC
CDR3 protein: CASRTTGDYGYTF

J gene: TRBJ2-7
V gene: TRBV2
D gene: TRBD2
clone size: NA
CDR3 DNA: TGTGCCAGCAGGGCCGGGACTAGCGGGACGGGCGAGCAGTACTTC
CDR3 protein: CASRAGTSGTGEQYF

J gene: TRBJ1-2
V gene: TRBV5-5
D gene: NA
clone size: once
CDR3 DNA: TGTGCCAGCAGCTTGGAGCAGGGATCCCTCCTTGGCTACACCTTC
CDR3 protein: CASSLEQGSLLGYTF

J gene: TRBJ2-7
V gene: TRBV28
D gene: TRBD2
clone size: few
CDR3 DNA: TGTGCCAGCAGCCCTAGCGGGAGGGCCGGCGAGCAGTACTTC
CDR3 protein: CASSPSGRAGEQYF

J gene: TRBJ1-1
V gene: TRBV30
D gene: NA
clone size: NA
CDR3 DNA: TGTGCCTGGGACGCCCCAGGGGAGAACACTGAAGCTTTCTTT
CDR3 protein: CAWDAPGENTEAFF

J gene: TRBJ2-2
V gene: TRBV20-1
D gene: NA
clone size: NA
CDR3 DNA: TGCAGTGCTAGAGAAGGGACATCAGACACCGGGGAGCTGTTTTTT
CDR3 protein: CSAREGTSDTGELFF

J gene: TRBJ2-7
V gene: TRBV7-3
D gene: TRBD1
clone size: once
CDR3 DNA: TGTGCCAGCAGCTTAGTGCCGGACAGGTCCTACGAGCAGTACTTC
CDR3 protein: CASSLVPDRSYEQYF

J gene: TRBJ2-7
V gene: TRBV20-1
D gene: TRBD2
clone size: once
CDR3 DNA: TGCAGCCCCGGGACTATCGGGTACGAGCAGTACTTC
CDR3 protein: CSPGTIGYEQYF

J gene: TRBJ1-5
V gene: TRBV3-1
D gene: NA
clone size: NA
CDR3 DNA: TGTGCCAGCAGCCGGGGGAGTCAGCCCCAGCATTTT
CDR3 protein: CASSRGSQPQHF

J gene: TRBJ2-7
V gene: TRBV7-9
D gene: NA
clone size: NA
CDR3 DNA: TGTGCTAGCGAACTCCGGGACGGCTACGATCAGTACTTC
CDR3 protein: CASELRDGYDQYF

J gene: TRBJ2-1
V gene: TRBV20-1
D gene: NA
clone size: NA
CDR3 DNA: TGCAGTGCTAGAGATGGCGGGGCGGAATACAATGAGCAGTTCTTC
CDR3 protein: CSARDGGAEYNEQFF

J gene: TRBJ2-2
V gene: TRBV29-1
D gene: NA
clone size: few
CDR3 DNA: TGCAGCGTTGACATTGACACCGGGGAGCTGTTTTTT
CDR3 protein: CSVDIDTGELFF

J gene: TRBJ2-7
V gene: TRBV15
D gene: NA
clone size: NA
CDR3 DNA: TGTGCCACCAGCAGAGATAGGGGGTACGAGCAGTACTTC
CDR3 protein: CATSRDRGYEQYF

J gene: TRBJ2-6
V gene: TRBV4-1
D gene: TRBD1
clone size: NA
CDR3 DNA: TGCGCCAGCAGCCTCCGGGACAGGGGTGCGGGGGCCAACGTCCTGACTTTC
CDR3 protein: CASSLRDRGAGANVLTF

J gene: TRBJ2-1
V gene: TRBV5-1
D gene: TRBD2
clone size: medium-sized
CDR3 DNA: TGCGCCAGCAACCTCGGACTAGCGTACAATGAGCAGTTCTTC
CDR3 protein: CASNLGLAYNEQFF

J gene: TRBJ2-5
V gene: TRBV19
D gene: TRBD1
clone size: few
CDR3 DNA: TGTGCCAGTAGTATCGGGCAGGGGGCAGAGACCCAGTACTTC
CDR3 protein: CASSIGQGAETQYF

J gene: TRBJ1-6
V gene: TRBV12-3/TRBV12-4
D gene: NA
clone size: few
CDR3 DNA: TGTGCCAGCACCCGCCGGGGAGATTCACCCCTCCACTTT
CDR3 protein: CASTRRGDSPLHF

J gene: TRBJ1-1
V gene: TRBV6-5
D gene: NA
clone size: many
CDR3 DNA: TGTGCCAGCAGTTACTCGACTGGGGGGACTGAAGCTTTCTTT
CDR3 protein: CASSYSTGGTEAFF